The rows below give T cell receptor beta chains drawn from one sample of a study of blood T cell repertoires in COVID-19. Method: immunoSEQ multiplex PCR; TCRdb's copy keeps in-frame clones and lacks some. Of 100,000 to 110,000 clones in the sample, 85% to 90% were seen once. The sample was peripheral blood. The receptors derive from a human donor in a cohort sampled during active COVID-19. CDR3s include the opening cysteine and the closing phenylalanine or tryptophan. Fields, in order: J gene, V gene, CDR3 protein.

J: TRBJ2-7
V: TRBV25-1
CDR3: CASIAGTDPYEQYF

J: TRBJ2-4
V: TRBV19
CDR3: CASSNRRKDDKNIQYF

J: TRBJ2-2
V: TRBV9
CDR3: CASSELAGGTGELFF

J: TRBJ1-4
V: TRBV5-4
CDR3: CASSFGGAREKLFF

J: TRBJ1-5
V: TRBV19
CDR3: CASSINRGGVSNQPQHF

J: TRBJ2-5
V: TRBV5-4
CDR3: CASSSLGGLETQYF

J: TRBJ2-3
V: TRBV9
CDR3: CASSTRQGGTDTQYF

J: TRBJ2-7
V: TRBV5-4
CDR3: CASSLNRGYEQYF

J: TRBJ2-3
V: TRBV27
CDR3: CASSFMGRTVTDTQYF

J: TRBJ2-3
V: TRBV6-5
CDR3: CASRGLAGLTDTQYF

J: TRBJ1-1
V: TRBV6-5
CDR3: CASRGTGMNTEAFF

J: TRBJ2-1
V: TRBV30
CDR3: CAWSTHLVNEQFF

J: TRBJ2-6
V: TRBV5-1
CDR3: CASSLPVSGANVLTF

J: TRBJ2-3
V: TRBV6-2/TRBV6-3
CDR3: CASSYSIWSSGRQTDTQYF

J: TRBJ1-6
V: TRBV5-8
CDR3: CASSPGTADSPLHF

J: TRBJ1-6
V: TRBV19
CDR3: CASSILLPGRGRVAANSPLHF

J: TRBJ1-2
V: TRBV4-2
CDR3: CASSQEKGVMGYTF

J: TRBJ2-3
V: TRBV18
CDR3: CASSPQRTSGKDTQYF

J: TRBJ1-1
V: TRBV7-9
CDR3: CASSPSVGAGANTEAFF

J: TRBJ1-4
V: TRBV10-3
CDR3: CAIRSGTDEKLFF

J: TRBJ2-7
V: TRBV5-6
CDR3: CASSLSGSFIYEQYF

J: TRBJ2-1
V: TRBV30
CDR3: CAWSVGAKVQFF

J: TRBJ2-2
V: TRBV7-8
CDR3: CASSPRTGNTGELFF